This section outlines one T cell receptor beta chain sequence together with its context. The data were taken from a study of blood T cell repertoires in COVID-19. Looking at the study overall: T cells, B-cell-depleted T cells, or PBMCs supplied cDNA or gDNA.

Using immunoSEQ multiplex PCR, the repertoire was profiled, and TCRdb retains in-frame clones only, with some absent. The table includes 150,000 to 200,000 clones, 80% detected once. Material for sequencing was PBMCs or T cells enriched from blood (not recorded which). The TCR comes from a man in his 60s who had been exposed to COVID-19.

For the CDR3, the DNA is TGTGCCACCAGCCCCACACAGGGGGAAAAAGCTTTCTTT. Residues: CATSPTQGEKAFF. The V call is TRBV15, the J call TRBJ1-1; the match to TRBD1 covers 8 bases. The CDR3 runs 13 residues. The junction had 8 bases not matched to a gene; V was cut back by 5 bases and J by 9 bases. Germline V gives CDR1 LNHNV, CDR2 YYDKDF (reference sequence).